Below are 30 T cell receptor beta chains sequenced from a single sample in a study of blood T cell repertoires in COVID-19. TCRdb's table, derived via immunoSEQ multiplex PCR, lists solely in-frame clones and lacks some. The table lists 150,000 to 200,000 clones, roughly 91% of them singletons. Specimen: peripheral blood. All receptors derive from a man between 18 and 29 years old with COVID-19, enrolled during active disease.

V is TRBV27 and J is TRBJ1-4; D may be TRBD1 (6 bases). Germline V gives CDR1 MNHEY, CDR2 SMNVEV (reference sequence). This CDR3 is built from 16 residues. Trimming stripped 5 bases from V and 4 bases from J, with 17 bases between. The CDR3 is CASSPGDGPFNEKLFF. The CDR3 DNA follows: TGTGCCAGCAGTCCAGGGGACGGACCCTTTAATGAAAAACTGTTTTTT.

This clone came up a few times. The chain has TRBV7-9 and TRBJ1-6, with 10 bases that match TRBD1. With 6 bases clipped from V and 7 bases from J, the junction kept 0 bases outside the gene matches. CDR3 length: 13 residues. The V gene's germline CDR1 is SEHNR and CDR2 FQNEAQ (reference sequence). The DNA for the CDR3 is TGTGCCAGCAGGGGACAGGGGAATTCACCCCTCCACTTT. Its translation: CASRGQGNSPLHF.

The rearrangement joins TRBV5-8 to TRBJ2-1; 7 bases line up with TRBD2. Germline V gives CDR1 SGHTS, CDR2 YDEGEE. The length of the CDR3 is 15 residues. V gave up 2 bases and J gave up 4 bases; unmatched junction bases: 6. In DNA form, the CDR3 reads TGTGCCAGCAGCTTAAGGGCGGGGGATTACAATGAGCAGTTCTTC. Translating it yields CASSLRAGDYNEQFF.

This chain links TRBV5-1 with TRBJ2-1; D perhaps matches TRBD2 (6 bases). The CDR3 consists of 16 residues. V was cut by 4 bases and J by 4 bases, with 18 bases left in between. Germline CDR1 is SGHRS and CDR2 is YFSETQ. This CDR3 reads CASSQPPGLPYNEQFF. In nucleotides, the CDR3 is TGCGCCAGCAGCCAGCCACCGGGACTTCCATACAATGAGCAGTTCTTC. The full variable domain, with the rest looked up from reference TRBV5-1 and TRBJ2-1, is KAGVTQTPRYLIKTRGQQVTLSCSPISGHRSVSWYQQTPGQGLQFLFEYFSETQRNKGNFPGRFSGRQFSNSRSEMNVSTLELGDSALYLCASSQPPGLPYNEQFFGPGTRLTVL.

The rearrangement links TRBV11-2 to TRBJ2-7; 9 bases line up with TRBD1. The CDR3 runs 15 residues. The J segment lost 6 bases and the V segment lost 5 bases, leaving 11 bases of the junction unmatched. Germline V gene data show CDR1 as SGHAT and CDR2 as FQNNGV. The CDR3 region is CASSLRDRVFAEQYF. The CDR3 coding sequence is TGTGCCAGCAGCCTCAGGGACAGGGTGTTTGCCGAGCAGTACTTC.

The rearrangement links TRBV10-3 to TRBJ2-7; D perhaps matches TRBD2 (5 bases). The CDR3 consists of 15 residues. V lost 6 bases, J lost 1 base, and 16 bases lay in between. Germline V gene data show CDR1 as ENHRY and CDR2 as SYGVKD. The CDR3 here is CAIRGSPPGSYEQYF. The CDR3 nucleotides are TGTGCCATCAGAGGAAGTCCCCCGGGGTCCTACGAGCAGTACTTC.

The rearrangement links TRBV10-1 to TRBJ2-2, with 9 bases identical to TRBD2. Trimming removed 3 bases from V and 0 bases from J; junction bases left unmatched: 5. Germline CDR1 WNHNN, CDR2 SYGVQD (reference sequence). This CDR3 has 17 amino acids. CDR3 amino acids: CASSDGGRATNTGELFF. CDR3 coding DNA: TGCGCCAGCAGTGACGGCGGGAGGGCCACGAACACCGGGGAGCTGTTTTTT.

The table lists this clone with a count of one. The V call is TRBV7-2, the J call TRBJ1-2; 11 positions match TRBD1. With 5 bases clipped from V and 4 bases from J, the junction kept 6 bases outside the gene matches. The CDR3 length is 15 residues. CDR1 and CDR2 (germline): SGHTA, FQGNSA. CDR3 nucleotide sequence: TGTGCCAGCAGCCTCCGGACAGGGGGCGCCTATGGCTACACCTTC. It codes for CASSLRTGGAYGYTF.

This sequence joins TRBV2 and TRBJ1-6; TRBD1 aligns across 7 bases. The CDR3 contains 15 residues. V lost 5 bases and J lost 5; bases outside the gene matches: 6. CDR1 and CDR2 (germline): SNHLY, FYNNEI. CDR3 in amino acids: CASSIRQGNNSPLHF. The CDR3, as DNA: TGTGCCAGCAGTATCCGACAGGGTAATAATTCACCCCTCCACTTT. The whole variable domain, remainder taken from reference TRBV2 and TRBJ1-6, is EPEVTQTPSHQVTQMGQEVILRCVPISNHLYFYWYRQILGQKVEFLVSFYNNEISEKSEIFDDQFSVERPDGSNFTLKIRSTKLEDSAMYFCASSIRQGNNSPLHFGNGTRLTVT.

CDR3 DNA sequence: TGTGCCAGCAGCCTCAGGGGAGGGCAGCCCCAGCATTTT. Its protein product is CASSLRGGQPQHF. The gene calls are TRBV28 and TRBJ1-5; D perhaps matches TRBD1 (6 bases). The CDR3 sequence is 13 residues long. The ends were cut back, 6 bases at V and 7 bases at J, with 13 bases in the middle. Germline CDR1 and CDR2: MDHEN and SYDVKM.

This sequence joins TRBV21-1 and TRBJ2-1; the table's D call TRBD2 went unverified against the DNA. TRBV21-1 is classified as a pseudogene. The CDR3 length is 17 residues. The CDR3 is CASSTRTSGRGDNEQFF. The CDR3, as DNA: TGTGCCAGCAGCACTAGGACTAGCGGGAGGGGAGACAATGAGCAGTTCTTC.

The V and J genes are TRBV19 and TRBJ1-6; a weak D match, TRBD1 (6 bases). The CDR3 sequence is 16 residues long. The germline V and J ends were trimmed by 3 bases and 7 bases, with 16 bases remaining between them. Germline V gives CDR1 LNHDA, CDR2 SQIVND (reference sequence). The CDR3 loop is CASSILTQGNNSPLHF. The CDR3, as DNA: TGTGCCAGTAGTATTCTCACCCAGGGGAACAATTCACCCCTCCACTTT. Filled out from reference TRBV19 and TRBJ1-6, the complete variable domain reads DGGITQSPKYLFRKEGQNVTLSCEQNLNHDAMYWYRQDPGQGLRLIYYSQIVNDFQKGDIAEGYSVSREKKESFPLTVTSAQKNPTAFYLCASSILTQGNNSPLHFGNGTRLTVT.

The chain uses TRBV29-1 and TRBJ2-7; 7 positions match TRBD2. This CDR3 has 13 amino acids. The germline V gene encodes CDR1 SQVTM and CDR2 ANQGSEA. Trimming took 4 bases from V and 7 from J; bases not matched to a gene: 10. In DNA form, the CDR3 reads TGCAGCGTTGTGCAGCGGGACTGGGATGAGCAGTACTTC. It is translated as CSVVQRDWDEQYF.

This sequence joins TRBV7-6 and TRBJ1-5; D is unclear. The CDR3 spans 13 residues. The ends were cut back, 1 base at V and 4 bases at J, with 5 bases in the middle. The germline CDR1 and CDR2 sequences are SGHVS and FNYEAQ. The CDR3: CASSLDINQPQHF. The CDR3, as DNA: TGTGCCAGCAGCTTAGATATAAATCAGCCCCAGCATTTT.

The chain employs TRBV18 and TRBJ1-1, with D possibly being TRBD1 (5 bases). CDR1 is KGHSH, CDR2 LQKENI, per germline. The length of the CDR3 is 16 residues. With 2 bases removed from V and 1 base from J, the gap between germline ends came to 14 bases. This chain's CDR3 is CASSPGSGGRNTEAFF. DNA for the CDR3: TGTGCCAGCTCACCAGGATCGGGGGGAAGGAACACTGAAGCTTTCTTT.

The chain couples TRBV6-2 or TRBV6-3 to TRBJ2-4; the match to TRBD1 covers 9 bases. The CDR3 sequence is 20 residues long. V lost 0 bases and J lost 0; bases outside the gene matches: 12. Germline V gene data show CDR1 as MNHEY and CDR2 as SVGEGT. The CDR3 DNA follows: TGTGCCAGCAGTTACTCTCCGGGACAGGGATCCCGATTAGCCAAAAACATTCAGTACTTC. This encodes CASSYSPGQGSRLAKNIQYF.

V gene TRBV7-2 combines with J gene TRBJ2-3; weak D call: TRBD1 (5 bases). The germline CDR1 and CDR2 sequences are SGHTA and FQGNSA. This CDR3 contains 13 residues. Trimming took off 4 bases at V and 4 bases at J, with 9 bases between the two ends. The CDR3, as DNA: TGTGCCAGCAGCTCCCAGGGCGCAGATACGCAGTATTTT. Protein product: CASSSQGADTQYF.

V and J are TRBV15 and TRBJ2-5; a weak D match, TRBD2 (5 bases). The germline gives CDR1 LNHNV, CDR2 YYDKDF (reference sequence). The CDR3 runs 15 residues. Trimming took off 3 bases at V and 2 bases at J, with 13 bases between the two ends. CDR3 loop: CATSSWGVRQETQYF. The CDR3 nucleotides read TGTGCCACCAGCAGTTGGGGAGTGCGGCAAGAGACCCAGTACTTC.

The V and J genes are TRBV3-1 (or the pseudogene TRBV3-2) and TRBJ2-3; D uncertain. There are 12 residues in the CDR3. With 5 bases removed from V and 2 bases from J, the gap between germline ends came to 5 bases. Germline loops: CDR1 LGHDT, CDR2 YNNKEL (reference sequence). DNA for the CDR3: TGTGCCAGCAGCTACTACACAGATACGCAGTATTTT. Amino acid sequence: CASSYYTDTQYF.

The chain recombines TRBV7-6 with TRBJ2-7; TRBD2 matches at 7 bases. The V gene end was trimmed by 2 bases and the J gene end by 3 bases; junction bases not matched to a gene: 4. The CDR3 sequence is 14 residues long. CDR1 is SGHVS and CDR2 is FNYEAQ in the germline V gene. The CDR3 here is CASSLLAVGYEQYF. The CDR3 nucleotides are TGTGCCAGCAGCTTACTAGCGGTGGGCTACGAGCAGTACTTC.

J is TRBJ1-2 and V is TRBV11-2; 10 bases agree with TRBD1. The CDR3 covers 15 residues. CDR1 and CDR2 from the germline V gene are SGHAT and FQNNGV. V lost 3 bases, J lost 8 bases, and 9 bases stayed unmatched. In nucleotides, the CDR3 is TGTGCCAGCAGCTTGCCGGGACAGGGGATTGGGGGCTACACCTTC. Its protein is CASSLPGQGIGGYTF.

This chain joins TRBV28 and TRBJ2-1; the D gene is possibly TRBD2 (5 bases). V shed 11 bases and J shed 2 bases, with 13 bases lying between them. The length of the CDR3 is 13 residues. Germline-derived CDR1 and CDR2 are MDHEN and SYDVKM. This CDR3 is CAAHNGAYNEQFF. CDR3 coding DNA: TGTGCCGCCCATAACGGGGCCTACAATGAGCAGTTCTTC.

The chain has TRBV7-3 and TRBJ2-1, with 10 bases identical to TRBD2. The CDR3 is 16 residues long. Germline lookup yields CDR1 SGHTA and CDR2 FQGTGA. Trimming cost V 3 bases and J 0 bases; bases outside gene matches: 2. The CDR3 DNA is TGTGCCAGCAGCTTGAGCGGGAGGGCCTCCTACAATGAGCAGTTCTTC. Translated, it gives CASSLSGRASYNEQFF. Based on the CDR3 plus reference TRBV7-3 and TRBJ2-1, the full variable domain is GAGVSQTPSNKVTEKGKYVELRCDPISGHTALYWYRQSLGQGPEFLIYFQGTGAADDSGLPNDRFFAVRPEGSVSTLKIQRTERGDSAVYLCASSLSGRASYNEQFFGPGTRLTVL.

This clone has a single count. This sequence joins TRBV4-3 and TRBJ1-6, with D unclear. The CDR3 consists of 15 residues. V lost 0 bases, J lost 10 bases, and 13 bases lay in between. Germline V gene data show CDR1 as LGHNA and CDR2 as YSLEER. The CDR3 region has the DNA TGCGCCAGCAGCCAAGAAGGACGGGGTTGGTCACCCCTCCACTTT. Protein sequence: CASSQEGRGWSPLHF.

V usage is TRBV19 and J usage is TRBJ1-3; D perhaps matches TRBD1 (5 bases). Germline lookup yields CDR1 LNHDA and CDR2 SQIVND (reference sequence). Trimming took 8 bases from V and 2 from J, leaving 16 bases between them. CDR3 length equals 15 residues. The CDR3 sequence is CASSTGIFAGNTIYF. The DNA of the CDR3 is TGTGCCAGTTCCACAGGTATCTTCGCTGGAAACACCATATATTTT.

The J gene is TRBJ2-1, the V gene TRBV28; TRBD2 matches at 11 bases. The CDR3 spans 15 residues. Germline CDR1 reads MDHEN; CDR2 reads SYDVKM. The J segment lost 3 bases and the V segment lost 5 bases, leaving 3 bases of the junction unmatched. The CDR3 nucleotides are TGTGCCAGCAGTCGACTAGCGGGGAACTACAATGAGCAGTTCTTC. Protein: CASSRLAGNYNEQFF.

This chain connects TRBV19 to TRBJ1-1, with D perhaps TRBD1 (6 bases). Trimming stripped 7 bases from V and 1 base from J, with 13 bases between. The germline V gene encodes CDR1 LNHDA and CDR2 SQIVND (reference sequence). The CDR3 consists of 14 residues. The CDR3 DNA is TGTGCCAGTACCGTCCGGACAGCGAACACTGAAGCTTTCTTT. Translating it yields CASTVRTANTEAFF.

The chain combines TRBV7-8 with TRBJ2-7, with D maybe TRBD1 (6 bases). The CDR3 covers 14 residues. Trimming stripped 1 base from V and 4 bases from J, with 11 bases between. The V gene's germline CDR1 is SGHVS and CDR2 FQNEAQ. The DNA of the CDR3 is TGTGCCAGCAGCTTAGGGGACAACAGGTACGAGCAGTACTTC. Residues: CASSLGDNRYEQYF.

The CDR3 nucleotides are TGTGCCAGCAGCCCCGGGACATATAATTCACCCCTCCACTTT. This sequence encodes CASSPGTYNSPLHF. The genes are TRBV28 and TRBJ1-6, with D possibly TRBD1 on 6 matching bases. In germline, CDR1 is MDHEN, CDR2 SYDVKM. CDR3 length equals 14 residues. V was pared by 6 bases and J by 4 bases, with 10 bases between. The complete variable domain, with remaining parts taken from reference TRBV28 and TRBJ1-6, reads DVKVTQSSRYLVKRTGEKVFLECVQDMDHENMFWYRQDPGLGLRLIYFSYDVKMKEKGDIPEGYSVSREKKERFSLILESASTNQTSMYLCASSPGTYNSPLHFGNGTRLTVT.

The chain is built from TRBV15 and TRBJ2-1; the match to TRBD1 covers 8 bases. The length of the CDR3 is 16 residues. With V trimmed by 2 bases and J by 2 bases, 5 bases remained unmatched. Germline CDR1 reads LNHNV; CDR2 reads YYDKDF (reference sequence). Here the CDR3 reads CATSRPDRDPYNEQFF. CDR3 sequence (DNA): TGTGCCACCAGCAGACCGGACAGGGACCCCTACAATGAGCAGTTCTTC.